The 3 T cell receptor beta chains in this list originate from one sample, sequenced in a study of cytomegalovirus exposure and HLA in healthy donors. The PCR was carried out with 60 Vbeta primers and 13 Jbeta primers. Repertoires were generated with immunoSEQ multiplex PCR, while TCRdb's copy carries only in-frame clones and drops some. The data hold about 130,000 clones, with 73% observed a single time. Sequencing was carried out using PBMCs. These receptors all stem from a woman in her thirties or forties in good health and CMV-seropositive.

The CDR3 loop is CASSNLAPGNPTF. The CDR3, as DNA: TGTGCCAGCAGCAACCTCGCCCCGGGGAACCCGACCTTC. The rearrangement uses TRBV28 and TRBJ1-2, with D hard to call. This CDR3 contains 13 residues. V gave up 6 bases and J gave up 14 bases, with 22 bases separating them. From germline, CDR1 is MDHEN and CDR2 SYDVKM.

The rearrangement links TRBV9 to TRBJ2-1; D is unresolved. The CDR3 is 12 residues long. Trimming removed 7 bases from V and 10 bases from J, with 15 bases in between. CDR1 and CDR2 (germline): SGDLS, YYNGEE. The CDR3 DNA reads as TGTGCCAGCGCAGACTTGGGTGGCGAGCAGTTCTTC. As protein: CASADLGGEQFF. Supplemented by reference TRBV9 and TRBJ2-1, the full variable domain reads DSGVTQTPKHLITATGQRVTLRCSPRSGDLSVYWYQQSLDQGLQFLIQYYNGEERAKGNILERFSAQQFPDLHSELNLSSLELGDSALYFCASADLGGEQFFGPGTRLTVL.

This clone was recorded only once. The chain carries TRBV28 and TRBJ1-1; D is perhaps TRBD1 (6 bases). Germline V gives CDR1 MDHEN, CDR2 SYDVKM. V was cut by 3 bases and J by 6 bases, with 11 bases left in between. This CDR3 has 13 residues. DNA for the CDR3: TGTGCCAGCAGTTTGCAGGGGAGGGCTGAAGCTTTCTTT. Protein sequence: CASSLQGRAEAFF.